The clone carrying this T cell receptor beta chain was counted at least ten times. What it recognizes is unknown. These data come from a study of type 1 and type 2 diabetes patients. Study background: The whole study generated roughly 19,000,000 paired-end reads. General study points: Age and gender were not matched between study groups, possibly biasing interpretation.

PCR was run on genomic DNA. A primer set of 30 forward and 13 reverse primers amplified the CDR3. TCRdb called the multiplex PCR reads again in MiXCR, with one record for every CDR3 protein. The data show around 300,000 distinct CDR3 sequences, 40% to 50% seen once. V lost 3 bases, J lost 5 bases, and 19 bases lay in between. Germline lookup yields CDR1 SGHTA and CDR2 FQGNSA. CDR3 size: 16 residues. The source is a young man with type 2 diabetes. The specimen was peripheral blood mononuclear cells (PBMCs). This sequence joins TRBV7-2 and TRBJ1-1, with D possibly being TRBD1 (6 bases). CDR3 in amino acids: CASSFPQTGQQTEAFF. DNA of the CDR3: TGTGCCAGCAGCTTCCCTCAGACCGGACAGCAGACTGAAGCTTTCTTT.